This T cell receptor beta chain appears in the sequencing data of a study of cytomegalovirus exposure and HLA in healthy donors. The overall study: Among about 179 million T cells, an earlier analysis found roughly 100 million unique TCR beta sequences. Points from the study as a whole: CMV serostatus was the sole immune exposure information available.

Vbeta (60) and Jbeta (13) primers were used in the PCR. Sequencing was performed with immunoSEQ multiplex PCR; in TCRdb, only in-frame clones are kept and a portion is missing. This sample yields around 100,000 clones, of which about 72% are seen a single time; 2.1% belongs to the top ten. Deletions cut 0 bases from V and 4 bases from J, with 8 bases between. CDR1 is SGDLS, CDR2 YYNGEE, per germline. This CDR3 is built from 14 residues. Points on this clone: Its matching antigen is unknown.

This chain uses TRBV9 with TRBJ2-1; D not certain. This clonotype was obtained from a man aged 25 to 40 in good health and CMV-seronegative. What was sequenced was PBMCs. For the CDR3, the DNA is TGTGCCAGCAGCGTAGTTAGTAATTACAATGAGCAGTTCTTC. As protein: CASSVVSNYNEQFF.